Here is one T cell receptor beta chain with its context. The germline V gene encodes CDR1 SGHRS and CDR2 YFSETQ. The CDR3 spans 14 residues. V was cut by 4 bases and J by 4 bases, with 14 bases left in between. This record belongs to a study of cytomegalovirus exposure and HLA in healthy donors. The data were produced by immunoSEQ multiplex PCR, yet TCRdb's version contains in-frame clones alone and is incomplete. The sample yields some 240,000 clones, approximately 87% seen once. The study drew the donors from its roughly 130-subject validation cohort, separate from the roughly 700-subject first cohort.

Material for sequencing was PBMCs. The V call is TRBV5-1, the J call TRBJ1-1, with D possibly being TRBD1 (5 bases). The source of this sequence is a woman aged 18-30 years in good health and CMV-seronegative. The CDR3: CASSEGFGGTEAFF. The CDR3 DNA is TGCGCCAGCAGCGAAGGGTTCGGGGGCACTGAAGCTTTCTTT.